Listed here are 28 T cell receptor beta chains from one sample, sequenced in a study of read filtering for tumor transcriptome and immune sequencing. Molecular barcoded adaptors covering alpha/delta and beta/gamma chains were used on roughly 400 ng RNA. Each CDR3 protein is one row after TCRdb ran MiXCR on the reads. The sample yields tens of thousands of distinct CDR3 sequences, approximately 13% seen once. Specimen: a population of CD138-negative cells sorted from bone marrow. The receptors derive from a donor aged 40 or over with multiple myeloma.

This clonotype was counted at least ten times. CDR3 protein: CASSDTTSTGEKLFF. CDR3 DNA: TGTGCCAGCAGTGATACGACCTCGACTGGCGAAAAACTGTTTTTT. The V and J genes are TRBV25-1 and TRBJ1-4, with no clear D. The CDR3 has 15 residues. Trimming cost V 3 bases and J 8 bases, with 16 bases left between them. Germline CDR1 is MGHDK and CDR2 is SYGVNS.

In this sample, this clonotype turned up many times. The chain carries TRBV11-2 and TRBJ2-1; D ambiguous. This CDR3 is 11 amino acids long. Germline V gives CDR1 SGHAT, CDR2 FQNNGV. V lost 3 bases to trimming and J lost 9 bases, with 6 bases between them. The CDR3 DNA reads as TGTGCCAGCAGCTTTACGGCTGAGCAGTTCTTC. It specifies CASSFTAEQFF.

This clonotype turned up a few times. This sequence joins TRBV7-2 and TRBJ2-7; D perhaps matches TRBD2 (5 bases). V was cut by 4 bases and J by 0 bases, with 13 bases left in between. The germline CDR1 and CDR2 sequences are SGHTA and FQGNSA. CDR3 length: 15 amino acids. The CDR3 loop reads CASSSGGDFSYEQYF. The CDR3 nucleotides are TGTGCCAGCAGCTCAGGAGGCGACTTCTCCTACGAGCAGTACTTC. Full variable domain (remainder filled in from reference TRBV7-2 and TRBJ2-7): GAGVSQSPSNKVTEKGKDVELRCDPISGHTALYWYRQSLGQGLEFLIYFQGNSAPDKSGLPSDRFSAERTGGSVSTLTIQRTQQEDSAVYLCASSSGGDFSYEQYFGPGTRLTVT.

On this clonotype: It may be a read error: a sequence one base away is much more abundant. This chain links TRBV10-2 with TRBJ2-7; unclear D gene. The V gene's germline CDR1 is WSHSY and CDR2 SAAADI. The CDR3 extends over 14 amino acids. DNA for the CDR3: TGCGCCAGCAGTCCCCCCGCGACCTCCTACGAGCGGTACTTC. Protein product: CASSPPATSYERYF.

The chain has TRBV3-1 and TRBJ2-2; TRBD1 or TRBD2 may be the D gene (5 bases each). Per germline, CDR1 LGHDT and CDR2 YNNKEL (reference sequence). The CDR3 length is 20 residues. Trimming shortened V by 1 base and J by 5 bases, and 26 bases separated the two germline ends. Here the CDR3 reads CASSQVSTARTGTPTGELFF. The CDR3 DNA reads as TGTGCCAGCAGCCAAGTCTCAACCGCCCGAACCGGGACCCCAACCGGGGAGCTGTTTTTT. Full variable domain (missing parts from reference TRBV3-1 and TRBJ2-2): DTAVSQTPKYLVTQMGNDKSIKCEQNLGHDTMYWYKQDSKKFLKIMFSYNNKELIINETVPNRFSPKSPDKAHLNLHINSLELGDSAVYFCASSQVSTARTGTPTGELFFGEGSRLTVL.

This clonotype was detected ten times or more. The chain employs TRBV20-1 and TRBJ1-5, with D maybe TRBD1 (5 bases). The CDR3 runs 15 residues. The germline gives CDR1 DFQATT, CDR2 SNEGSKA (reference sequence). The V gene lost 1 base and the J gene lost 4 bases, with 14 bases spanning the gap. CDR3 DNA sequence: TGCAGTGCTAGAGGACAGTCAGCAAGTAATCAGCCCCAGCATTTT. Residues: CSARGQSASNQPQHF.

Regarding this clonotype: Here the CDR3 omits its conserved ending phenylalanine or tryptophan, so a read error is the likely source. This chain uses TRBV12-3 or TRBV12-4 with TRBJ2-1; D is perhaps TRBD1 (5 bases). Trimming pared 8 bases from V and 0 bases from J, leaving 11 bases between. The CDR3 extends over 14 amino acids. CDR3 nucleotide sequence: TGTGCCAGCGGGGCGCGGAGCTCCTACAATGAGCAGTTCCTC. Its translation is CASGARSSYNEQFL.

This clonotype was detected only a few times. Since a much larger clone is just one base distant, this may be a read error. The chain couples TRBV15 to TRBJ2-2; tentatively, D is TRBD2 (5 bases). Germline values: CDR1 LNHNV, CDR2 YYDKDF (reference sequence). This CDR3 has 16 residues. CDR3 coding DNA: TGTGCCACCAGCAGAGATCGAAAGGGCCCCACCGGGGAGCCGTTTTTT. This translates into CATSRDRKGPTGEPFF.

This clonotype has at least ten counts. CDR3 nucleotide sequence: TGCAGCGTTGGGCGCTCTGGGGCCAACGTCCTGACTTTC. Amino acid sequence: CSVGRSGANVLTF. The chain recombines TRBV29-1 with TRBJ2-6; D remains unclear. Trimming took 4 bases from V and 0 from J, leaving 4 bases between them. The length of the CDR3 is 13 residues. Germline CDR1 is SQVTM and CDR2 is ANQGSEA. The whole variable domain, filled in from reference TRBV29-1 and TRBJ2-6, reads SAVISQKPSRDICQRGTSLTIQCQVDSQVTMMFWYRQQPGQSLTLIATANQGSEATYESGFVIDKFPISRPNLTFSTLTVSNMSPEDSSIYLCSVGRSGANVLTFGAGSRLTVL.

The table lists this clonotype with many counts. V gene TRBV12-3 or TRBV12-4 combines with J gene TRBJ2-5; 10 bases match TRBD1. Losses at the gene ends were 8 bases for V and 6 bases for J; bases not matched to a gene: 9. There are 14 residues in the CDR3. CDR3 nucleotide sequence: TGTGCCAGCCGCTCATTGACAGGGGGCAAGACCCAGTACTTC. It encodes CASRSLTGGKTQYF.

This clonotype was detected many times. V and J are TRBV7-2 and TRBJ2-7; TRBD1 matches at 9 bases. CDR3 size: 16 residues. Per the germline V gene, CDR1 is SGHTA and CDR2 is FQGNSA. The junction had 10 bases not matched to a gene; V was cut back by 5 bases and J by 2 bases. CDR3 DNA: TGTGCCAGCAGCCTCTCTGGGACAGGGAGGCCCTACGAGCAGTACTTC. Protein product: CASSLSGTGRPYEQYF.

This clonotype was picked up many times. The chain joins TRBV20-1 to TRBJ2-7, with D unclear. The ends were cut back, 4 bases at V and 5 bases at J, with 12 bases in the middle. This CDR3 is 12 amino acids long. The germline V gene has CDR1 DFQATT and CDR2 SNEGSKA (reference sequence). CDR3 coding DNA: TGCAGTGCTAACGGCAGAACCAACGAGCAGTACTTC. Protein: CSANGRTNEQYF.

Ten or more counts support this clonotype. This chain connects TRBV12-3 or TRBV12-4 to TRBJ2-2; possible D gene TRBD1, 5 bases. V was shortened by 3 bases and J by 0 bases, with 8 bases between the two germline ends. This CDR3 has 15 amino acids. CDR3 residues: CASSLRTSNTGELFF. CDR3 nucleotides: TGTGCCAGCAGTTTGAGGACATCGAACACCGGGGAGCTGTTTTTT.

This clonotype was seen a few times. This sequence joins TRBV24-1 and TRBJ2-5; D could derive from TRBD1 or TRBD2 (5 bases each). The CDR3 has 13 residues. Germline V gene sequence: CDR1 KGHDR, CDR2 SFDVKD. V lost 9 bases to trimming and J lost 1 base, with 11 bases between them. The CDR3 protein is CATSGPAQETQYF. Written as DNA, the CDR3 is TGTGCCACCTCGGGGCCGGCCCAAGAGACCCAGTACTTC.

This clonotype has a count of ten or more. The chain employs TRBV6-2 or TRBV6-3 and TRBJ1-1; 8 bases are shared with TRBD1. The V gene's germline CDR1 is MNHEY and CDR2 SVGEGT. The CDR3 covers 16 residues. V dropped 7 bases and J dropped 4; count of bases not matched to a gene: 14. The chain's CDR3 is CASIGPQGARGTEAFF. For the CDR3, the DNA is TGTGCCAGCATCGGGCCGCAGGGGGCGCGTGGCACTGAAGCTTTCTTT.

This chain links TRBV7-8 with TRBJ2-1, with D possibly matching TRBD1 (6 bases). Germline CDR1 is SGHVS and CDR2 is FQNEAQ. The CDR3 consists of 14 residues. V lost 7 bases to trimming and J lost 8 bases, with 18 bases between them. The CDR3 loop is CASKLQGMVHEQFF. CDR3 coding DNA: TGTGCCAGCAAGTTACAGGGAATGGTCCATGAGCAGTTCTTC.

The chain links TRBV7-6 to TRBJ2-7; D remains ambiguous. Germline assignment: CDR1 SGHVS and CDR2 FNYEAQ. The CDR3 runs 13 residues. Trimming took off 2 bases at V and 0 bases at J, with 5 bases between the two ends. CDR3 DNA sequence: TGTGCCAGCAGCTTATACTCCTCCTACGAGCAGTACTTC. It translates to CASSLYSSYEQYF.

A note on this clonotype: A far larger clone lies a single base away; this is likely a read error. The rearrangement uses TRBV7-3 and TRBJ2-1; D gene ambiguous. Per germline, CDR1 SGHTA and CDR2 FQGTGA. The CDR3 is 12 amino acids. The CDR3 nucleotides are TGCGCCAGCAGCCAAGATGTTTATGAGCAGCTCTTC. This encodes CASSQDVYEQLF.

The sample holds a few counts of this clonotype. The rearrangement uses TRBV29-1 and TRBJ2-1; 8 bases fit TRBD1. The germline V gene has CDR1 SQVTM and CDR2 ANQGSEA. The V gene end was trimmed by 5 bases and the J gene end by 4 bases; junction bases not matched to a gene: 4. The CDR3 totals 13 residues. DNA for the CDR3: TGCAGCGTTCGGGACAGGAAATACAATGAGCAGTTCTTC. It codes for CSVRDRKYNEQFF.

Points on this clonotype: This may stem from a read error, because a much larger clone lies one nucleotide away. The chain combines TRBV7-9 with TRBJ2-1; D perhaps matches TRBD2 (6 bases). CDR1 and CDR2 from the germline V gene are SEHNR and FQNEAQ (reference sequence). The germline V and J ends were trimmed by 2 bases and 0 bases, with 11 bases remaining between them. The CDR3 runs to 16 residues. The CDR3 DNA reads TGTGCCAGCAGCTTAACTAGCAAGAGCTCCTACAATGAGCAGTTCTTC. Translated, it gives CASSLTSKSSYNEQFF.

This clonotype was picked up many times. This chain joins TRBV20-1 and TRBJ1-1; perhaps TRBD1 as D (6 bases). The V and J ends lost 4 bases and 4 bases respectively, with 13 bases between them. Germline V gene data show CDR1 as DFQATT and CDR2 as SNEGSKA (reference sequence). CDR3 size: 13 residues. CDR3 in amino acids: CSATQGVGTEAFF. The CDR3 DNA reads TGCAGTGCTACACAGGGTGTAGGCACTGAAGCTTTCTTT.

Comment on this clonotype: The junction departs from germline at one end; a sequencing error may be responsible. The rearrangement links TRBV11-2 to TRBJ2-2; D may be TRBD1 or TRBD2 (5 bases each). The germline gives CDR1 SGHAT, CDR2 FQNNGV. The CDR3 sequence is 12 residues long. CDR3 sequence: CASCSDTGELSF. In nucleotides, the CDR3 is TGCGCCAGCTGCTCGGACACCGGGGAGCTGTCTTTT.

The chain employs TRBV29-1 and TRBJ2-5; 14 bases map to TRBD2. The CDR3 contains 16 residues. The J segment lost 3 bases and the V segment lost 4 bases, leaving 7 bases of the junction unmatched. Germline CDR1 SQVTM, CDR2 ANQGSEA. DNA for the CDR3: TGCAGCGTTGGACTAGCGGGAGGGCCTGGGGAAGAGACCCAGTACTTC. This gives the protein CSVGLAGGPGEETQYF.

This clonotype was counted at least ten times. V gene TRBV5-5 combines with J gene TRBJ2-3; D might be TRBD2 (5 bases). The V gene lost 2 bases and the J gene lost 3 bases, with 10 bases spanning the gap. The CDR3 has 14 amino acids. Per the germline V gene, CDR1 is SGHKS and CDR2 is YYEKEE (reference sequence). The CDR3 sequence: CASSFEGVTDTQYF. The CDR3 DNA sequence: TGTGCCAGCAGCTTTGAGGGAGTAACAGATACGCAGTATTTT. Full variable domain (outside the CDR3, taken from reference TRBV5-5 and TRBJ2-3): DAGVTQSPTHLIKTRGQQVTLRCSPISGHKSVSWYQQVLGQGPQFIFQYYEKEERGRGNFPDRFSARQFPNYSSELNVNALLLGDSALYLCASSFEGVTDTQYFGPGTRLTVL.

On this clonotype itself: It may be a read error: a sequence one base away is much more abundant. The V gene is TRBV6-5, the J gene TRBJ1-5, with 8 bases identical to TRBD1. The V gene's germline CDR1 is MNHEY and CDR2 SVGAGI. This CDR3 comprises 15 residues. The CDR3 protein is CAISYRGQGNQPQHF. For the CDR3, the DNA is TGTGCCATCAGTTACAGGGGACAGGGCAATCAGCCCCAGCATTTT.

This clonotype has ten or more counts. The DNA of the CDR3 is TGCAGCGGCTACAGGGCCAGGGTGTCTGAAGCTTTCTTT. Translation: CSGYRARVSEAFF. This chain joins TRBV29-1 and TRBJ1-1, with D possibly matching TRBD1 (6 bases). Trimming cost V 7 bases and J 6 bases, with 18 bases left between them. The CDR3 extends over 13 amino acids. CDR1 and CDR2 (germline): SQVTM, ANQGSEA.

This clonotype was detected many times. The rearrangement uses TRBV3-1 and TRBJ1-2; 7 positions match TRBD1. Unmatched junction bases numbered 9, after V lost 4 bases and J lost 7 bases. CDR3 length: 14 residues. CDR1 is LGHDT and CDR2 is YNNKEL in the germline V gene (reference sequence). CDR3 loop: CASSRTTGTAGYTF. CDR3 in DNA: TGTGCCAGCAGCCGGACGACAGGGACTGCTGGCTACACCTTC.

This clonotype was counted only a few times. The chain links TRBV7-2 to TRBJ2-7; 11 bases are a match to TRBD2. V dropped 2 bases and J dropped 7; count of bases not matched to a gene: 13. CDR3 size: 17 residues. Germline assignment: CDR1 SGHTA and CDR2 FQGNSA. CDR3 sequence reads: CASSLMVAGGPGGEQYF. The CDR3 bases are TGTGCCAGCAGCTTAATGGTAGCGGGAGGGCCTGGGGGAGAGCAGTACTTC. The whole variable domain, filled in from reference TRBV7-2 and TRBJ2-7, reads GAGVSQSPSNKVTEKGKDVELRCDPISGHTALYWYRQSLGQGLEFLIYFQGNSAPDKSGLPSDRFSAERTGGSVSTLTIQRTQQEDSAVYLCASSLMVAGGPGGEQYFGPGTRLTVT.